The clone carrying this T cell receptor (beta chain) was recorded at least ten times. Its antigen is still unknown. The ends were cut back, 3 bases at V and 1 base at J, with 21 bases in the middle. CDR1 and CDR2 from the germline V gene are GTSNPN and SVGIG (reference sequence). This CDR3 region has 17 residues. The source of the sample is a study of metastatic and nonmetastatic thyroid tumors. The wider study: Peripheral blood and tumor or nodule samples from malignant and benign thyroid patients were compared. Regarding the study as a whole: Malignant thyroid tumors reportedly had TCR beta diversity that was significantly higher than in benign nodules, in blood and tumor.

In the authors' methods: Differences in CDR3 between clinicopathological groups were drawn on to build a classifier intended to discriminate distant-metastatic papillary thyroid cancer patients. Through MiXCR, TCRdb re-clonotyped the PCR reads. In this record, the V and J calls reflect TCRdb's handling and not the investigators' own analysis. The sample lists about 21,000 clones; about 30% were seen once. Each patient came to thyroid surgery without any prior treatment (of any kind). The clonotype originates from a female donor with papillary thyroid cancer or a benign thyroid nodule (not recorded which). Some clones in this sample may be carry-over from other donors' samples. The rearrangement links TRBV30 to TRBJ1-2; D is unresolved. The material sequenced was blood. CDR3 residues: CAWSLLTTGGSNYGYTF. The CDR3 DNA is TGTGCCTGGAGCCTACTAACAACGGGAGGGAGTAACTATGGCTACACCTTC.